This TCR beta chain was captured in a study of identical twins (dated by TCRdb to about 2016). Study-wide context: To test whether fetal clonotypes persist, the study used deep sequencing on TCR alpha and beta repertoires from monozygotic twins, unrelated adults of various ages, and cord blood. To rule out contamination, the twin experiments were replicated at different times with different library preparation protocols.

Libraries came from 5' RACE. TCRdb shows the sequencer as Illumina HiSeq 2000. A universal primer binding site was introduced by template switching, and a unique molecular identifier was present in the final cDNA, enabling accurate counting of TCR cDNA molecules. Specific primers in the conserved constant-segment region were used to synthesize first-strand cDNA for the TCR alpha and beta chains. To control for contamination, every cDNA library carried two barcodes: a SMART-Mk sample barcode plus Illumina barcodes. Two successive PCR steps introduced TruSeq adapter sequences along with Illumina sample barcodes. TCR alpha and beta cDNA libraries were sequenced on the Illumina HiSeq platform with custom primers. As for the original processing: MiGEC processed the raw reads to extract unique molecular identifiers, while MiXCR was used to determine the CDR3 positions. Recombination models were inferred per individual with the repgenHMM and IGoR tools using an EM algorithm. The analysis of shared clonotypes was done with the tcR package in R, with sharing normalized by the product of cloneset sizes. To study raw recombination free of thymic and clonal selection effects, out-of-frame nonproductive sequences were analyzed. TCRdb reran the public reads through fastp at Q25 and MiXCR, keeping productive beta chains. Rows are combined by CDR3 protein, so each entry shows the most common genes and DNA. In this record, the V and J calls reflect TCRdb's handling and not the investigators' own analysis. Present in this sample are just under 650,000 distinct CDR3 sequences, under 8.5% of which were seen just once. The ten largest make up about 1.6% of the sample.

The CDR3 runs 15 residues from the cysteine to the phenylalanine. Left in the record is the CDR3 DNA by itself, 45 bases read in frame from the first base. The germline V gene (reference sequence) sets CDR1 to LNHDA and CDR2 to SQIVND. V is cut back by 7 bases and J by 5 bases, with 10 bases in the junction unmatched. Concerning this clonotype itself: The antigen this receptor binds is unknown. No base qualities exist here, and no much larger clone lies one base off it.

The investigation overall reported the following: Abundant cord blood beta clonotypes had fewer insertions, young adult naive repertoires showed a similar but weaker trend, and memory repertoires showed no such trend. Out-of-frame TCR alpha sharing in monozygotic twins was systematically underestimated by recombination models, whereas sharing between unrelated individuals was in agreement with the recombination models. In beta out-of-frame sequences, excess twin sharing was weaker, because having fewer shared sequences lowered the signal-to-noise ratio. Because the same donors could not be followed over many years, the conclusions depended on cross-sectional statistical analysis. Compared with coincidental sharing between unrelated individuals, an excess of low generation-probability sequences was observed among out-of-frame TCR alpha sequences shared between twins. Invariant T cells such as MAIT and iNKT could partly confound zero-insertion analyses, although diverse VJ usage argued against such confounding for most clonotypes.

Only healthy Caucasian donors were included. The twin cohort consisted of three pairs of female monozygotic twins, all aged roughly 18 to 30 years. Peripheral blood mononuclear cells were used as the source from which RNA for TCR libraries was isolated. This sample was shared with a second study, whose subject was yellow fever vaccine responses in identical twins. The second paper further reports: The T cell response to vaccination in identical twins was reported by the authors to appear partly convergent and partly personalized. The study precisely tracked vaccine-responding T cell clones in identical twins.

This clonotype was sampled from a woman between 18 and 30 years old in good health. Specimen: PBMCs. The rearrangement joined TRBV19 to TRBJ2-2; 7 middle bases align to TRBD2. The CDR3 protein sequence reads: CASIQASGLTGELFF. The DNA is as follows: TGTGCCAGTATCCAGGCTAGCGGCCTAACCGGGGAGCTGTTTTTT.